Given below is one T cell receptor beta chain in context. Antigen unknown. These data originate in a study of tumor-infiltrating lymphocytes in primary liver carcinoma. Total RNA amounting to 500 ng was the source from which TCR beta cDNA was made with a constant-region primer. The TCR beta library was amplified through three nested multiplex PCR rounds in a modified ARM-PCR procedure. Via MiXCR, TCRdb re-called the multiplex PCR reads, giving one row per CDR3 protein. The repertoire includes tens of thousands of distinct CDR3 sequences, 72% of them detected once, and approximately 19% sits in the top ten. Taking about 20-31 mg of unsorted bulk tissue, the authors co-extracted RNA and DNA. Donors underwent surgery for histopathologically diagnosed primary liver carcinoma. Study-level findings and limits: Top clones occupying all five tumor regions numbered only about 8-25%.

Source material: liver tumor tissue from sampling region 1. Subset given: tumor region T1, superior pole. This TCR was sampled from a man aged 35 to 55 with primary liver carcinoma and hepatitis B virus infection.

The CDR3 DNA follows: TGTGCCAGCGGCCTATCCAGGGGGTCAGATACGCAGTATTTT. Translating gives CASGLSRGSDTQYF. This chain joins TRBV11-2 and TRBJ2-3, with TRBD1 matching 7 bases. With 8 bases clipped from V and 4 bases from J, the junction kept 9 bases outside the gene matches. CDR1 is SGHAT and CDR2 is FQNNGV in the germline V gene. The CDR3 has 14 amino acids.